This T cell receptor beta chain was profiled in a study of T cells of healthy individuals. This CDR3 comprises 13 residues. The V and J ends lost 5 bases and 10 bases respectively, with 12 bases between them. CDR1 is LNHDA, CDR2 SQIVND, per germline (reference sequence). TCRdb fed the 5' RACE reads into MiXCR, producing one record per CDR3 protein. The table lists 40,000 to 60,000 distinct CDR3 sequences, about 14% of them singletons, with more than 15% in the top ten. The receptor was derived from a human donor in good health. The V call is TRBV19, the J call TRBJ1-6; D might be TRBD1 (6 bases). Here the CDR3 reads CASSGRGNSPLHF. The CDR3 DNA reads as TGTGCCAGTAGTGGCAGGGGTAACTCACCCCTCCACTTT.